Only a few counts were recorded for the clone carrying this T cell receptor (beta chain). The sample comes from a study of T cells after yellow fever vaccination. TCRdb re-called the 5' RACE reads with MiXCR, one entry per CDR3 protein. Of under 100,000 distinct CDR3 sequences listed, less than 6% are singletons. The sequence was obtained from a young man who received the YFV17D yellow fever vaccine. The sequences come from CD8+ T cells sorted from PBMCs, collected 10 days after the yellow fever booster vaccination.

The CDR3 region is CASSLSSGVRIVETQYF. For the CDR3, the DNA is TGTGCCAGCAGCTTGTCTAGCGGGGTGCGCATAGTAGAGACCCAGTACTTC. The chain joins TRBV5-5 to TRBJ2-5; 9 bases map to TRBD2. CDR3 length: 17 residues. Germline values: CDR1 SGHKS, CDR2 YYEKEE (reference sequence). V lost 1 base, J lost 4 bases, and 11 bases stayed unmatched. The variable domain in full, completed from reference TRBV5-5 and TRBJ2-5, reads DAGVTQSPTHLIKTRGQQVTLRCSPISGHKSVSWYQQVLGQGPQFIFQYYEKEERGRGNFPDRFSARQFPNYSSELNVNALLLGDSALYLCASSLSSGVRIVETQYFGPGTRLLVL.